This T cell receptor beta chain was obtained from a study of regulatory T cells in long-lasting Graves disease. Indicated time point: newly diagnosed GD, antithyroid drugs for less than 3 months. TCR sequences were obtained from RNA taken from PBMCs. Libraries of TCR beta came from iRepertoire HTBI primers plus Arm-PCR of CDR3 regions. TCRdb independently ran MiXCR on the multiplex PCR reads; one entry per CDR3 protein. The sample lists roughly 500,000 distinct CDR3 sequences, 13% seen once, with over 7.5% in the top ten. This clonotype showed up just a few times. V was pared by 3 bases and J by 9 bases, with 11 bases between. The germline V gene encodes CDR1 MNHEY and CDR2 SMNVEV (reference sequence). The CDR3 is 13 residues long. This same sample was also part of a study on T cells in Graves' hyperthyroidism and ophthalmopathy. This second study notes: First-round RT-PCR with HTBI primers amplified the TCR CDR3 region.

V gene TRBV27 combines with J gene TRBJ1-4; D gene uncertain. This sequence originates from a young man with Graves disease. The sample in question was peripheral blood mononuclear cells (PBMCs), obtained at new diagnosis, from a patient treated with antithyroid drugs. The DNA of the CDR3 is TGTGCCAGCAGTTTGAACCTAGGGAAAAAACTGTTTTTT. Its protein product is CASSLNLGKKLFF.